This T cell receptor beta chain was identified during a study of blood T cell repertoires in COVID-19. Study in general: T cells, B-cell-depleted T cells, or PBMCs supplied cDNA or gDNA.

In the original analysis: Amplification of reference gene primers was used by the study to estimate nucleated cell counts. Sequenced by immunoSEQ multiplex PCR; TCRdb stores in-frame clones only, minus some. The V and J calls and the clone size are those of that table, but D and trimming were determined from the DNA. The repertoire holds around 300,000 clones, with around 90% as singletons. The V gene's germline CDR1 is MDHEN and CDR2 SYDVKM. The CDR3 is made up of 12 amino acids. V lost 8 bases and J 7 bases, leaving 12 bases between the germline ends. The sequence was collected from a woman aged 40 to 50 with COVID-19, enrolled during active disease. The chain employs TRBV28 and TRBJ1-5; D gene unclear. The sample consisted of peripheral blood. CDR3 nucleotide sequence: TGTGCCAGCGAAAGGAGACTACAGCCCCAGCATTTT. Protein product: CASERRLQPQHF. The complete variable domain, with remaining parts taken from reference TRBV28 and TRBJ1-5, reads DVKVTQSSRYLVKRTGEKVFLECVQDMDHENMFWYRQDPGLGLRLIYFSYDVKMKEKGDIPEGYSVSREKKERFSLILESASTNQTSMYLCASERRLQPQHFGDGTRLSIL.